One and the same sample provided the 8 T cell receptor beta chains below, sequenced in a study of T-cell reconstitution after alpha-beta-depleted transplantation in children. Preparation of the TCRbeta library was carried out with unique molecular identifiers. TCRdb recomputed calls from the PCR reads with MiXCR, one row per CDR3 protein. The table lists 380,000 or so distinct CDR3 sequences, about an eighth of them singletons. Here the sequenced sample was PBMCs, taken from the stem cell graft. The receptors here all came from a human donor who donated a stem cell graft to a child with Fanconi anemia.

This sequence joins TRBV6-1 and TRBJ1-1; 7 bases fit TRBD1. The CDR3 has 14 amino acids. Germline-derived CDR1 and CDR2 are MNHNS and SASEGT. V lost 7 bases and J lost 0; bases outside the gene matches: 5. This CDR3 reads CASKQGGMNTEAFF. In nucleotides, the CDR3 is TGTGCCAGCAAGCAGGGGGGCATGAACACTGAAGCTTTCTTT.

This clonotype occurred a few times. This chain connects TRBV3-1 to TRBJ2-5; a possible D gene is TRBD2 (5 bases). Germline V gene data show CDR1 as LGHDT and CDR2 as YNNKEL (reference sequence). The CDR3 is 18 residues long. Deletions cut 4 bases from V and 4 bases from J, with 25 bases between. CDR3 sequence (DNA): TGTGCCAGCAGCCCGCGCCTCCGGACTGGAGGTTCTGTAGAGACCCAGTACTTC. As protein: CASSPRLRTGGSVETQYF.

This clonotype was seen only a few times. This chain connects TRBV4-1 to TRBJ1-2; 7 positions agree with TRBD1. The V segment lost 4 bases and the J segment 8 bases; nucleotides outside the gene matches: 7. Germline V CDR1 and CDR2: MGHRA, YSYEKL. CDR3 size: 13 residues. The CDR3 protein is CASSPWDSKGYTF. The CDR3 DNA sequence: TGCGCCAGCAGCCCCTGGGACAGTAAAGGCTACACCTTC.

This clonotype was seen at least ten times. The chain recombines TRBV15 with TRBJ2-5, with 10 bases lining up with TRBD2. This CDR3 has 17 amino acids. In germline, CDR1 is LNHNV, CDR2 YYDKDF (reference sequence). J gave up 5 bases and V 0 bases, and 9 bases lay outside the gene matches. As DNA, the CDR3 is TGTGCCACCAGCAGAGAGTGGACTAGCGGCATCTGGGAGACCCAGTACTTC. Its translation: CATSREWTSGIWETQYF.

This clonotype was counted only a few times. V gene TRBV12-3 or TRBV12-4 combines with J gene TRBJ1-3, with D uncertain. Trimming shortened V by 3 bases and J by 8 bases, and 8 bases separated the two germline ends. The CDR3 length is 12 residues. In DNA, the CDR3 is TGTGCCAGCAGTTTCGCGAGCTACACCATATATTTT. Translation: CASSFASYTIYF.

DNA for the CDR3: TGCGCCAGCAGTGAAATGCGGGGGGGCCCTGTCTCCGGGGAGCTGTTTTTT. This gives the protein CASSEMRGGPVSGELFF. This chain uses TRBV10-1 with TRBJ2-2; 9 bases fit TRBD2. V gave up 3 bases and J gave up 6 bases; unmatched junction bases: 11. The CDR3 covers 17 residues. Per germline, CDR1 WNHNN and CDR2 SYGVQD (reference sequence).

V and J are TRBV20-1 and TRBJ2-3, with D tentatively TRBD2 (6 bases). V was pared by 5 bases and J by 6 bases, with 15 bases between. The CDR3 is 13 residues long. CDR1 is DFQATT and CDR2 is SNEGSKA in the germline V gene (reference sequence). Written as DNA, the CDR3 is TGCAGTGCTTTAATAGCGGCGGGGGATACGCAGTATTTT. Its protein is CSALIAAGDTQYF.

The chain joins TRBV20-1 to TRBJ1-5; D is unclear. CDR1 DFQATT and CDR2 SNEGSKA come from the germline V gene (reference sequence). The CDR3 loop spans 13 amino acids. Trimming removed 3 bases from V and 5 bases from J, with 11 bases in between. The CDR3 DNA sequence: TGCAGTGCTAGTAAAGCGGCCTATCAGCCCCAGCATTTT. This translates into CSASKAAYQPQHF.